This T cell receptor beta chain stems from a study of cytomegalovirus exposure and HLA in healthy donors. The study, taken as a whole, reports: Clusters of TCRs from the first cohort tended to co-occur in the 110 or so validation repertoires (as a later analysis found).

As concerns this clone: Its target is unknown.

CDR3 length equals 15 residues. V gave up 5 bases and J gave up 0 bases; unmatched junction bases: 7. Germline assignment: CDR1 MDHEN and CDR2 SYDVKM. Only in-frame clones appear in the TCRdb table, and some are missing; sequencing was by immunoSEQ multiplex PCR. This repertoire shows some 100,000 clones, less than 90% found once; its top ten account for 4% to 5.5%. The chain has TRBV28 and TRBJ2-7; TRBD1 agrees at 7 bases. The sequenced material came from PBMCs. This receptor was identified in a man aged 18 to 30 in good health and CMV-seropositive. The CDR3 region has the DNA TGTGCCAGCAGTCCGACAGGGACAAGCTCCTACGAGCAGTACTTC. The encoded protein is CASSPTGTSSYEQYF.